Included here is one T cell receptor beta chain sequence, with context. Its specificity is not known. V gave up 5 bases and J gave up 8 bases; unmatched junction bases: 8. Germline V gives CDR1 GTSNPN, CDR2 SVGIG (reference sequence). This CDR3 comprises 13 residues. The naive CD8 subset, CD45RO-negative cells positively selected for CCR7, excluded terminally differentiated effector memory CD45RA+ cells. The data were obtained in a study of shared clonotypes between healthy human individuals. Whole-study results and caveats: Generation probabilities of non-shared clonotypes were lower (relative to those shared by all four donors).

Using immunoSEQ multiplex PCR, the repertoire was profiled, and TCRdb retains in-frame clones only, with some absent. The sample has about 1.9 million clones, roughly 93% seen once. This rearrangement joins TRBV30 to TRBJ2-1, with TRBD2 matching 8 bases. The receptor's source is a man younger than 35 in good health. Some clones in this sample may be carry-over from other donors' samples. Sequencing used naive CD8+ T cells from PBMCs. This chain's CDR3 is CAWGAGVGYEQFF. DNA of the CDR3: TGTGCCTGGGGAGCGGGAGTAGGGTATGAGCAGTTCTTC.